What follows are 24 T cell receptor beta chains derived from one specimen sequenced in a study of shared clonotypes between healthy human individuals. TCRdb's copy holds only in-frame clones and misses some; the assay was immunoSEQ multiplex PCR. The data hold more than 400,000 clones, with approximately 80% observed a single time. The source material was PBMCs. Every receptor here comes from a woman in her 40s in good health. Some clones in this sample may be carry-over from other donors' samples.

As DNA, the CDR3 is TGTGCCAGCAGCTTTGGTAACGGGGAGCTGTTTTTT. Its translation is CASSFGNGELFF. V gene TRBV7-2 combines with J gene TRBJ2-2, with unresolved D. Germline CDR1 SGHTA, CDR2 FQGNSA. V lost 3 bases, J lost 7 bases, and 6 bases lay in between. The CDR3 is 12 residues long. Full variable domain (missing parts from reference TRBV7-2 and TRBJ2-2): GAGVSQSPSNKVTEKGKDVELRCDPISGHTALYWYRQSLGQGLEFLIYFQGNSAPDKSGLPSDRFSAERTGGSVSTLTIQRTQQEDSAVYLCASSFGNGELFFGEGSRLTVL.

The gene calls are TRBV28 and TRBJ2-6; 9 bases map to TRBD1. The CDR3 has 17 residues. The V gene's germline CDR1 is MDHEN and CDR2 SYDVKM. V was clipped by 6 bases and J by 1 base; unmatched bases: 7. CDR3 region: CASSPQGAGSGANVLTF. CDR3 DNA: TGTGCCAGCAGCCCACAGGGGGCGGGGTCTGGGGCCAACGTCCTGACTTTC.

J is TRBJ2-5 and V is TRBV29-1; D call uncertain. CDR3 length: 12 amino acids. Trimming shortened V by 3 bases and J by 2 bases, and 7 bases separated the two germline ends. Germline values: CDR1 SQVTM, CDR2 ANQGSEA. The CDR3 bases are TGCAGCGTTGACTCCGCACAAGAGACCCAGTACTTC. This codes for CSVDSAQETQYF.

The V call is TRBV13, the J call TRBJ1-5; no reliable D call. The CDR3 spans 14 residues. V was pared by 3 bases and J by 1 base, with 7 bases between. Germline CDR1 reads PRHDT; CDR2 reads FYEKMQ (reference sequence). CDR3 DNA sequence: TGTGCCAGCAGCTTTAGCCGGAGCAATCAGCCCCAGCATTTT. The encoded protein is CASSFSRSNQPQHF.

The chain uses TRBV30 and TRBJ2-7; 8 positions agree with TRBD1. This CDR3 comprises 16 residues. Germline V gives CDR1 GTSNPN, CDR2 SVGIG (reference sequence). J was trimmed by 5 bases and V by 4 bases; bases with no gene match: 16. The CDR3 here is CAWTIDRGDPFDEQYF. CDR3 sequence (DNA): TGTGCCTGGACCATCGACAGGGGCGACCCATTTGACGAGCAGTACTTC.

This clone has a handful of counts. One end of the junction varies from germline; a read error may be responsible. CDR3 protein: CASSLSRQTPQHF. CDR3 nucleotide sequence: TGTGCCAGCAGTCTATCCCGACAGACACCCCAGCATTTT. V gene TRBV27 combines with J gene TRBJ1-5, with a weak D call TRBD1 (5 bases). CDR3 size: 13 residues. CDR1 is MNHEY, CDR2 SMNVEV, per germline (reference sequence).

Turning to this clone: One end of the junction is discordant with germline, which a read error may explain. The chain joins TRBV7-7 to TRBJ2-1, with 9 bases that match TRBD2. From germline, CDR1 is SSHAT and CDR2 FNYEAQ (reference sequence). This CDR3 is built from 15 residues. The DNA for the CDR3 is TGTGCTAGCAGCTCGGGACTAGCCGCCCCATCGGGGCAGTTCTTC. Encoded protein: CASSSGLAAPSGQFF.

The V gene is TRBV18, the J gene TRBJ1-2, with D tentatively TRBD1 (5 bases). The CDR3 is 13 residues long. Germline-derived CDR1 and CDR2 are KGHSH and LQKENI. V was pared by 3 bases and J by 7 bases, with 12 bases between. The CDR3 is CASSPDRQFGYTF. The CDR3 nucleotides are TGTGCCAGCTCACCCGACAGACAATTTGGCTACACCTTC.

Regarding this clone: At one boundary the junction diverges from the germline segment, which might be a read error. V usage is TRBV30 and J usage is TRBJ2-2, with a possible D match to TRBD2 (5 bases). The CDR3 consists of 12 residues. Germline V gives CDR1 GTSNPN, CDR2 SVGIG (reference sequence). The CDR3 region is CAKDVNTGELFF. Here the CDR3 DNA reads TGTGCCAAAGACGTGAACACCGGGGAGCTGTTCTTT.

This clone appeared a few times. The chain recombines TRBV19 with TRBJ2-7, with 7 positions matching TRBD1. This CDR3 has 15 amino acids. The ends lost 3 bases at V and 2 bases at J; junction bases unmatched: 7. The germline V gene has CDR1 LNHDA and CDR2 SQIVND (reference sequence). This CDR3 reads CASSMGQSLPYEQYF. DNA for the CDR3: TGTGCCAGTAGTATGGGACAGTCTTTACCCTACGAGCAGTACTTC.

This chain joins TRBV6-5 and TRBJ1-6, with 10 bases identical to TRBD1. CDR1 is MNHEY and CDR2 is SVGAGI in the germline V gene. The V gene end was trimmed by 4 bases and the J gene end by 10 bases; junction bases not matched to a gene: 1. CDR3 length: 13 amino acids. The CDR3 loop reads CASSWDRGSPLHF. CDR3 nucleotide sequence: TGTGCCAGCAGTTGGGACAGGGGATCACCCCTCCACTTT.

The V and J genes are TRBV6-5 and TRBJ2-7; the D gene is possibly TRBD1 (7 bases). CDR1 and CDR2 from the germline V gene are MNHEY and SVGAGI. With 8 bases removed from V and 3 bases from J, the gap between germline ends came to 17 bases. The CDR3 is 14 residues long. The CDR3 DNA sequence: TGTGCCAGCCAGGGGGGTCAACGGATCTACGAGCAGTACTTC. Translated, it gives CASQGGQRIYEQYF.

This chain connects TRBV25-1 to TRBJ2-7, with D perhaps matching TRBD2 (6 bases). Trimming cost V 1 base and J 4 bases, with 11 bases left between them. Per germline, CDR1 MGHDK and CDR2 SYGVNS. This CDR3 region has 14 residues. In nucleotides, the CDR3 is TGTGCCAGCAGTGAATTTTCAGGAGGGTACGAGCAGTACTTC. This encodes CASSEFSGGYEQYF.

This clone was found once. The V and J genes are TRBV2 and TRBJ2-5, with TRBD1 as a possible D gene (5 bases). The CDR3 extends over 13 amino acids. Looked up from germline, CDR1 is SNHLY and CDR2 is FYNNEI. V lost 9 bases and J lost 4, with 15 bases in between. The chain's CDR3 is CASTPGIGETQYF. The CDR3 region has the DNA TGTGCCAGTACACCAGGGATAGGAGAGACCCAGTACTTC.

This clone was seen just once. The rearrangement links TRBV11-2 to TRBJ1-2, with D perhaps matching TRBD1 (6 bases). Germline V gene lookup returns CDR1 SGHAT and CDR2 FQNNGV. The CDR3 has 16 amino acids. Trimming removed 5 bases at V and 4 bases at J, with 20 bases between. DNA of the CDR3: TGTGCCAGCAGCCCGATAAGACAGGCCTGGAGCTATGGCTACACCTTC. The encoded protein is CASSPIRQAWSYGYTF. The full variable domain, with the rest looked up from reference TRBV11-2 and TRBJ1-2, is EAGVAQSPRYKIIEKRQSVAFWCNPISGHATLYWYQQILGQGPKLLIQFQNNGVVDDSQLPKDRFSAERLKGVDSTLKIQPAKLEDSAVYLCASSPIRQAWSYGYTFGSGTRLTVV.

This clone was seen once. The chain is built from TRBV10-3 and TRBJ2-3, with TRBD1 as a possible D gene (6 bases). The germline gives CDR1 ENHRY, CDR2 SYGVKD. Trimming removed 3 bases at V and 1 base at J, with 14 bases between. The CDR3 loop spans 16 amino acids. The CDR3 nucleotides are TGTGCCATCAGTGACTTCGTGGCAGGGGGCACAGATACGCAGTATTTT. This codes for CAISDFVAGGTDTQYF.

The J gene is TRBJ2-5, the V gene TRBV29-1, with D possibly TRBD1 on 5 matching bases. The J call is doubtful: the DNA matches TRBJ2-7 better. The CDR3 is 15 residues long. In germline, CDR1 is SQVTM, CDR2 ANQGSEA. The CDR3 here is CSVERVGAASYEQYF. In DNA form, the CDR3 reads TGCAGCGTTGAAAGGGTAGGGGCCGCCTCCTACGAGCAGTACTTC.

The rearrangement joins TRBV7-9 to TRBJ2-1; tentatively, D is TRBD2 (5 bases). Germline lookup yields CDR1 SEHNR and CDR2 FQNEAQ (reference sequence). The CDR3 is 15 amino acids. V lost 5 bases and J 6 bases, leaving 17 bases between the germline ends. In nucleotides, the CDR3 is TGTGCCAGCAGCCCTGTTAGAGGGCTCGGCAATGAGCAGTTCTTC. The encoded protein is CASSPVRGLGNEQFF.

The V call is TRBV28, the J call TRBJ2-4; perhaps TRBD1 as D (6 bases). The CDR3 is 13 residues long. V was cut by 8 bases and J by 3 bases, with 11 bases left in between. Germline V lookup: CDR1 MDHEN, CDR2 SYDVKM. The CDR3 DNA follows: TGTGCCAGCTTTAGGACAGACAAAAACATTCAGTACTTC. As protein: CASFRTDKNIQYF.

This clone has more than one count but fewer than ten. The chain uses TRBV7-9 and TRBJ2-1; possibly TRBD2 for D (5 bases). Germline CDR1 is SEHNR and CDR2 is FQNEAQ (reference sequence). The CDR3 is made up of 14 amino acids. Trimming pared 1 base from V and 7 bases from J, leaving 11 bases between. The CDR3 DNA reads as TGTGCCAGCAGCTTAGTGTCAACGGGGAATGAGCAGTTCTTC. As protein: CASSLVSTGNEQFF. The whole variable domain, filled in from reference TRBV7-9 and TRBJ2-1, reads DTGVSQNPRHKITKRGQNVTFRCDPISEHNRLYWYRQTLGQGPEFLTYFQNEAQLEKSRLLSDRFSAERPKGSFSTLEIQRTEQGDSAMYLCASSLVSTGNEQFFGPGTRLTVL.

The chain employs TRBV27 and TRBJ1-5; the D is unclear. The germline V and J ends were trimmed by 5 bases and 1 base, with 12 bases remaining between them. This CDR3 has 15 amino acids. Germline values: CDR1 MNHEY, CDR2 SMNVEV (reference sequence). For the CDR3, the DNA is TGTGCCAGCAGTCCCGCGATGGGAAGCAATCAGCCCCAGCATTTT. Protein: CASSPAMGSNQPQHF.

This clone was picked up one time. The genes are TRBV29-1 and TRBJ1-2; the D gene is possibly TRBD1 (6 bases). Germline V gene lookup returns CDR1 SQVTM and CDR2 ANQGSEA. This CDR3 comprises 11 residues. The V end was cut by 6 bases, the J end by 4 bases, with 9 bases between. CDR3 sequence: CSVTGSYGYTF. The CDR3 DNA sequence: TGCAGCGTCACAGGGAGCTATGGCTACACCTTC.

The genes are TRBV9 and TRBJ1-1; D gene ambiguous. This CDR3 is 13 amino acids long. Trimming left V 2 bases short and J 1 base short, with 6 bases between. Germline CDR1 is SGDLS and CDR2 is YYNGEE. The CDR3 region is CASSVSGNTEAFF. In nucleotides, the CDR3 is TGTGCCAGCAGCGTCTCAGGGAACACTGAAGCTTTCTTT.

This clone was found a few times. The CDR3 DNA is TGTGCCAGCTCACTAGCGCAGGGGCGCTTTTACGAGCAGTACTTC. Protein: CASSLAQGRFYEQYF. The chain carries TRBV18 and TRBJ2-7; D is perhaps TRBD1 (6 bases). V lost 4 bases and J 4 bases, leaving 17 bases between the germline ends. This CDR3 has 15 amino acids. Per the germline V gene, CDR1 is KGHSH and CDR2 is LQKENI.